This T cell receptor beta chain was recovered during a study of OX40 agonist ivuxolimab in advanced cancers. This table comes from immunoSEQ multiplex PCR, and its TCRdb copy is limited to in-frame clones, with some not included. The data hold tens of thousands of clones, with around nine tenths observed a single time. This clonotype was sampled from an adult with an advanced solid tumor such as melanoma, head and neck, liver or kidney cancer. The sequencing used CD4+ or CD8+ T cells sorted from blood, collected in a trial of the OX40 agonist ivuxolimab.

CDR3 sequence: CASRHTGAFTDTQYF. The DNA of the CDR3 is TGTGCCAGCAGACATACAGGGGCCTTCACAGATACGCAGTATTTT. The chain joins TRBV6-5 to TRBJ2-3, with 7 bases lining up with TRBD1. V was pared by 6 bases and J by 2 bases, with 8 bases of the junction left unmatched. Germline-derived CDR1 and CDR2 are MNHEY and SVGAGI. The CDR3 is made up of 15 amino acids.